Each of the 26 T cell receptor beta chains below was sequenced from the same sample in a study of T cells in Graves' hyperthyroidism and ophthalmopathy. RNA transcripts provided the source from which TCR beta CDR3 regions were amplified. TCR CDR3 underwent first-round RT-PCR with the HTBI primer set. TCRdb re-derived calls from the multiplex PCR reads in MiXCR, one entry per CDR3 protein. The sample lists under 400,000 distinct CDR3 sequences; about 15% were seen once. Sequenced material: blood. The receptors shown here come from a woman in her fifties or sixties with Graves' hyperthyroidism.

This clonotype was recorded at least ten times. The chain uses TRBV29-1 and TRBJ2-5, with D tentatively TRBD1 (5 bases). Germline V gives CDR1 SQVTM, CDR2 ANQGSEA. The CDR3 loop spans 12 amino acids. The V end was cut by 8 bases, the J end by 7 bases, with 17 bases between. For the CDR3, the DNA is TGCAGCCCAACGCTGACAGATGGGACCCAGTACTTC. Its protein product is CSPTLTDGTQYF.

This clonotype was detected a few times. The chain's CDR3 is CASSPRHVSNQPQHF. Here the CDR3 DNA reads TGTGCCAGTAGTCCTCGACATGTTAGCAATCAGCCCCAGCATTTT. This sequence joins TRBV19 and TRBJ1-5; unclear D gene. Germline loops: CDR1 LNHDA, CDR2 SQIVND (reference sequence). The CDR3 is 15 amino acids. Trimming took off 5 bases at V and 0 bases at J, with 11 bases between the two ends.

This chain joins TRBV7-9 and TRBJ1-4; the D gene is possibly TRBD1 (6 bases). There are 13 residues in the CDR3. Germline CDR1 is SEHNR and CDR2 is FQNEAQ (reference sequence). V was shortened by 5 bases and J by 10 bases, with 14 bases between the two germline ends. The chain's CDR3 is CASSPGDLGKLFF. The CDR3 DNA follows: TGTGCCAGCAGCCCAGGGGACTTGGGAAAACTGTTTTTT.

This clonotype came up many times. The chain recombines TRBV24-1 with TRBJ2-2; 9 bases fit TRBD2. This CDR3 comprises 18 residues. After removal of 4 bases from V and 0 bases from J, the junction contained 8 bases not matched to a gene. The germline V gene encodes CDR1 KGHDR and CDR2 SFDVKD. The CDR3 nucleotides read TGTGCCACCAGTGACCCGGGACTAGCAGACGCGAACACCGGGGAGCTGTTTTTT. Its translation: CATSDPGLADANTGELFF.

This clonotype was recorded at least ten times. V gene TRBV7-9 combines with J gene TRBJ2-6, with 8 positions matching TRBD1. CDR3 size: 17 residues. The germline V gene has CDR1 SEHNR and CDR2 FQNEAQ (reference sequence). The V gene end was trimmed by 5 bases and the J gene end by 4 bases; junction bases not matched to a gene: 10. CDR3 sequence reads: CASSPGTGALGANVLTF. In DNA form, the CDR3 reads TGTGCCAGCAGCCCAGGGACAGGAGCTTTGGGGGCCAACGTCCTGACTTTC.

This clonotype occurred many times. This chain uses TRBV27 with TRBJ2-7; 12 bases match TRBD2. CDR3 length equals 18 residues. V was clipped by 2 bases and J by 2 bases; unmatched bases: 10. In germline, CDR1 is MNHEY, CDR2 SMNVEV (reference sequence). The chain's CDR3 is CASSLRQPSGRATYEQYF. In DNA form, the CDR3 reads TGTGCCAGCAGTTTACGACAGCCTAGCGGGAGGGCCACCTACGAGCAGTACTTC.

This clonotype occurred many times. The chain has TRBV10-1 and TRBJ1-1; TRBD1 is a possible D gene (5 bases). This CDR3 contains 16 residues. The ends were cut back, 6 bases at V and 1 base at J, with 18 bases in the middle. Germline V gives CDR1 WNHNN, CDR2 SYGVQD (reference sequence). The CDR3 DNA is TGCGCCAGCAGCCAGGGAGGATCAGGCGGGAACACTGAAGCTTTCTTT. This gives the protein CASSQGGSGGNTEAFF.

At least ten counts were recorded for this clonotype. J is TRBJ2-7 and V is TRBV11-2; 8 nucleotides agree with TRBD2. Germline V CDR1 and CDR2: SGHAT, FQNNGV. J was trimmed by 6 bases and V by 6 bases; bases with no gene match: 13. The CDR3 totals 15 residues. The CDR3 region is CASRKAGVSFPEQYF. CDR3 in DNA: TGTGCCAGCAGAAAAGCGGGAGTCAGTTTCCCCGAGCAGTACTTC.

This clonotype was observed many times. The chain uses TRBV28 and TRBJ1-2; 7 bases are a match to TRBD1. The germline CDR1 and CDR2 sequences are MDHEN and SYDVKM. V dropped 5 bases and J dropped 1; count of bases not matched to a gene: 4. The CDR3 sequence is 14 residues long. Here the CDR3 reads CASSPGTVNYGYTF. Here the CDR3 DNA reads TGTGCCAGCAGTCCCGGGACAGTTAACTATGGCTACACCTTC.

The sample holds a few counts of this clonotype. The chain employs TRBV29-1 and TRBJ2-7, with 10 bases fitting TRBD1. Germline V gene sequence: CDR1 SQVTM, CDR2 ANQGSEA. V was clipped by 1 base and J by 2 bases; unmatched bases: 5. The CDR3 extends over 15 amino acids. The CDR3 region is CSVEVRDRGTYEQYF. In DNA, the CDR3 is TGCAGCGTTGAAGTCCGGGACAGGGGAACCTACGAGCAGTACTTC.

This clonotype showed up just a few times. The rearrangement uses TRBV19 and TRBJ1-2, with 7 bases that match TRBD1. Per the germline V gene, CDR1 is LNHDA and CDR2 is SQIVND (reference sequence). The CDR3 is made up of 14 amino acids. The junction had 6 bases not matched to a gene; V was cut back by 4 bases and J by 4 bases. The CDR3 region has the DNA TGTGCCAGTAGTAAGAGGGACAGTGGCTATGGCTACACCTTC. This encodes CASSKRDSGYGYTF. The full variable domain, with the rest looked up from reference TRBV19 and TRBJ1-2, is DGGITQSPKYLFRKEGQNVTLSCEQNLNHDAMYWYRQDPGQGLRLIYYSQIVNDFQKGDIAEGYSVSREKKESFPLTVTSAQKNPTAFYLCASSKRDSGYGYTFGSGTRLTVV.

This clonotype was seen more than once but under ten times. This chain connects TRBV7-9 to TRBJ2-7; 9 positions agree with TRBD1. The ends lost 3 bases at V and 4 bases at J; junction bases unmatched: 10. Per the germline V gene, CDR1 is SEHNR and CDR2 is FQNEAQ (reference sequence). The CDR3 runs to 16 residues. The CDR3 nucleotides read TGTGCCAGCAGCTTTCCGCTTGGACAGGGGCGTTACGAGCAGTACTTC. Translating gives CASSFPLGQGRYEQYF.

The gene calls are TRBV19 and TRBJ2-1, with TRBD2 matching 14 bases. The V gene end was trimmed by 6 bases and the J gene end by 7 bases; junction bases not matched to a gene: 8. The CDR3 covers 16 residues. CDR1 LNHDA and CDR2 SQIVND come from the germline V gene (reference sequence). Here the CDR3 reads CASSPHGTSGSNEQFF. CDR3 nucleotide sequence: TGTGCCAGTAGCCCCCACGGGACTAGCGGGAGTAATGAGCAGTTCTTC.

In its sample, this clonotype was seen many times. The CDR3 here is CASSHRDEQYF. DNA for the CDR3: TGTGCCAGCAGCCACCGGGACGAGCAGTACTTC. The chain is built from TRBV6-1 and TRBJ2-7, with unresolved D. V was pared by 6 bases and J by 5 bases, with 8 bases between. Germline lookup yields CDR1 MNHNS and CDR2 SASEGT. This CDR3 has 11 amino acids.

The rearrangement joins TRBV3-1 to TRBJ1-1; D is perhaps TRBD1 (5 bases). CDR1 and CDR2 (germline): LGHDT, YNNKEL (reference sequence). This CDR3 is 15 amino acids long. The V end lost 1 base, the J end lost 5 bases, and 14 bases lay between the germline ends. The CDR3 coding sequence is TGTGCCAGCAGCCAAGGAGGCGGGGCTTGGACTGAAGCTTTCTTT. This gives the protein CASSQGGGAWTEAFF.

The gene calls are TRBV5-1 and TRBJ2-5; D perhaps matches TRBD1 (6 bases). Germline assignment: CDR1 SGHRS and CDR2 YFSETQ. The germline V and J ends were trimmed by 1 base and 5 bases, with 12 bases remaining between them. This CDR3 is 14 amino acids long. CDR3 nucleotide sequence: TGCGCCAGCAGCTTGCGACAGGATGGGGAGACCCAGTACTTC. Its protein product is CASSLRQDGETQYF.

This clonotype was observed many times. The rearrangement uses TRBV18 and TRBJ1-1; the D gene is possibly TRBD1 (5 bases). The germline V gene encodes CDR1 KGHSH and CDR2 LQKENI. V lost 6 bases, J lost 5 bases, and 13 bases lay in between. This CDR3 spans 13 amino acids. CDR3 sequence (DNA): TGTGCCAGCTCTGCAGGGAGGAGTACTGAAGCTTTCTTT. Translated, it gives CASSAGRSTEAFF.

This clonotype was observed many times. V is TRBV20-1 and J is TRBJ2-3; 7 positions agree with TRBD2. The V and J ends lost 1 base and 3 bases, in that order; junction bases with no gene match: 7. The germline CDR1 and CDR2 sequences are DFQATT and SNEGSKA (reference sequence). The CDR3 has 15 amino acids. The CDR3 DNA sequence: TGCAGTGCTAGAGGGCTCGCGGGAGCTACAGATACGCAGTATTTT. It yields the protein CSARGLAGATDTQYF.

This clonotype showed up just a few times. The chain links TRBV5-1 to TRBJ2-5; weak D call: TRBD2 (6 bases). The V end lost 4 bases, the J end lost 2 bases, and 15 bases lay between the germline ends. The V gene's germline CDR1 is SGHRS and CDR2 YFSETQ. The CDR3 has 15 residues. Here the CDR3 reads CASSTTGVGQETQYF. The CDR3 bases are TGCGCCAGCAGCACCACGGGAGTAGGGCAAGAGACCCAGTACTTC.

The rearrangement links TRBV12-3 or TRBV12-4 to TRBJ2-6, with D uncertain. CDR3 length: 15 amino acids. The V gene lost 6 bases and the J gene lost 0 bases, with 9 bases spanning the gap. CDR3 region: CASSLAPSGANVLTF. The CDR3 region has the DNA TGTGCCAGCAGCCTGGCCCCCTCTGGGGCCAACGTCCTGACTTTC.

The J gene is TRBJ1-3, the V gene TRBV20-1; D call uncertain. Germline loops: CDR1 DFQATT, CDR2 SNEGSKA (reference sequence). The CDR3 runs 14 residues. Trimming pared 7 bases from V and 3 bases from J, leaving 16 bases between. CDR3 residues: CSVRVGTVGNTIYF. DNA for the CDR3: TGCAGTGTGAGGGTCGGAACGGTTGGAAACACCATATATTTT.

This clonotype showed up many times. The chain carries TRBV6-2 or TRBV6-3 and TRBJ2-7, with TRBD2 identical over 8 bases. The CDR3 has 14 residues. J was trimmed by 5 bases and V by 7 bases; bases with no gene match: 10. The germline V gene has CDR1 MNHEY and CDR2 SVGEGT. CDR3 residues: CASTSSAGGHEQYF. The CDR3 DNA follows: TGTGCCAGCACGTCCTCGGCGGGAGGCCACGAGCAGTACTTC.

There are a few counts of this clonotype. With a much larger clone just one base away, this may be a read error. Here the CDR3 reads CSARPSSESNEQFF. The CDR3, as DNA: TGCAGTGCTAGGCCGTCTAGCGAGAGCAATGAGCAGTTCTTC. V usage is TRBV20-1 and J usage is TRBJ2-1, with a tentative D call TRBD2 (6 bases). Germline CDR1 DFQATT, CDR2 SNEGSKA (reference sequence). The CDR3 totals 14 residues. V lost 3 bases and J 6 bases, leaving 15 bases between the germline ends.

This clonotype was seen at least ten times. The J gene is TRBJ1-4, the V gene TRBV28, with D perhaps TRBD1 (5 bases). The V end was cut by 6 bases, the J end by 0 bases, with 8 bases between. Germline assignment: CDR1 MDHEN and CDR2 SYDVKM. The CDR3 totals 14 residues. CDR3: CASSDSTTNEKLFF. As DNA, the CDR3 is TGTGCCAGCAGCGACAGTACAACTAATGAAAAACTGTTTTTT.

This clonotype was counted at least ten times. This chain connects TRBV2 to TRBJ2-2, with no clear D. V dropped 6 bases and J dropped 3 bases, with 8 bases sitting between them. Per germline, CDR1 SNHLY and CDR2 FYNNEI. The CDR3 length is 13 residues. DNA of the CDR3: TGTGCCAGCAGACCCTCATACACCGGGGAGCTGTTTTTT. Translation: CASRPSYTGELFF.

This clonotype came up a few times. J is TRBJ1-3 and V is TRBV20-1; no reliable D call. The CDR3 sequence is 14 residues long. V lost 0 bases to trimming and J lost 0 bases, with 6 bases between them. Germline V gene lookup returns CDR1 DFQATT and CDR2 SNEGSKA (reference sequence). Here the CDR3 reads CSAREGSSGNTIYF. Written as DNA, the CDR3 is TGCAGTGCTAGAGAAGGCAGCTCTGGAAACACCATATATTTT.